This T cell receptor beta chain was sequenced for a study of T-cell reconstitution after alpha-beta-depleted transplantation in children. Unique molecular identifiers were used in preparing the TCRbeta library. TCRdb recomputed calls from the PCR reads with MiXCR, one row per CDR3 protein. The data hold about 540,000 distinct CDR3 sequences, with around 18% observed a single time. The CDR3 has 15 amino acids. V lost 0 bases, J lost 6 bases, and 6 bases stayed unmatched. This clonotype was detected only a few times. The genes are TRBV12-3 or TRBV12-4 and TRBJ1-1, with 8 bases aligning to TRBD1. The source of this sequence is a human donor who donated a stem cell graft to a child with acute lymphoblastic leukemia. Sequences were derived from PBMCs from the stem cell graft donor, sampled from the stem cell graft. The CDR3 nucleotides read TGTGCCAGCAGTTTAGCGTCAGGGGGCCTGGCTGAAGCTTTCTTT. Protein product: CASSLASGGLAEAFF.